Below are 7 T cell receptor beta chains sequenced from a single sample in a study of T cells after yellow fever vaccination. MiXCR, run by TCRdb on the 5' RACE reads, gives a single entry per CDR3 protein. The sample holds around 150,000 distinct CDR3 sequences, around 7% seen once. The sequencing used CD4+ T cells sorted from PBMCs, collected 5 days after the first yellow fever vaccination. These receptor sequences come from a man aged 18 to 30 who received the YFV17D yellow fever vaccine.

A few counts support this clonotype. The chain couples TRBV28 to TRBJ1-2, with a weak D call TRBD1 (5 bases). CDR1 MDHEN and CDR2 SYDVKM come from the germline V gene. V lost 1 base and J lost 8, with 11 bases in between. This CDR3 has 13 residues. In DNA, the CDR3 is TGTGCCAGCAGTTTATTCGGAGGGGACGGCTACACCTTC. Translation: CASSLFGGDGYTF.

Turning to this clonotype: A much bigger clone sits one base away, suggesting this may be a read error. The chain combines TRBV7-6 with TRBJ1-3, with a tentative D call TRBD1 (5 bases). The CDR3 totals 16 residues. CDR1 and CDR2 from the germline V gene are SGHVS and FNYEAQ. This CDR3 reads CPSSQGAGNSGNTIYF. For the CDR3, the DNA is TGTCCCAGCAGCCAGGGTGCCGGAAACTCTGGAAACACCATATATTTT.

There are many counts of this clonotype. The chain uses TRBV2 and TRBJ1-4; D uncertain. The germline V gene encodes CDR1 SNHLY and CDR2 FYNNEI. Trimming shortened V by 4 bases and J by 4 bases, and 10 bases separated the two germline ends. This CDR3 has 14 amino acids. In nucleotides, the CDR3 is TGTGCCAGCAGTGCGGGCAGAAATAATGAAAAACTGTTTTTT. As protein: CASSAGRNNEKLFF.

This clonotype came up a few times. The V gene is TRBV5-1, the J gene TRBJ2-5; 13 bases are shared with TRBD2. The germline V gene encodes CDR1 SGHRS and CDR2 YFSETQ. Trimming took 5 bases from V and 4 from J; bases not matched to a gene: 5. The CDR3 is 15 amino acids. The CDR3 reads CASRALAGGPETQYF. DNA for the CDR3: TGCGCCAGCAGGGCACTAGCGGGGGGGCCAGAGACCCAGTACTTC.

In this sample, this clonotype turned up many times. The rearrangement uses TRBV12-3 or TRBV12-4 and TRBJ1-2; maybe TRBD1 (5 bases). Trimming took 1 base from V and 8 from J, leaving 17 bases between them. The CDR3 loop spans 15 amino acids. The CDR3 DNA reads as TGTGCCAGCAGTTTAGGGTCGCCTAGGGGTTGGGGCTACACCTTC. Protein: CASSLGSPRGWGYTF.

This clonotype was picked up many times. The rearrangement links TRBV12-3 or TRBV12-4 to TRBJ2-6, with TRBD1 as a possible D gene (5 bases). The CDR3 covers 15 residues. V was clipped by 7 bases and J by 4 bases, with 14 bases between them. CDR3 bases: TGTGCCAGCAAGACAGTGATGAGCGGGGCCAACGTCCTGACTTTC. It translates to CASKTVMSGANVLTF.

This clonotype was observed a handful of times. The V call is TRBV6-1, the J call TRBJ1-1; 8 bases are shared with TRBD1. Germline assignment: CDR1 MNHNS and CDR2 SASEGT. CDR3 length: 15 amino acids. The V segment lost 6 bases and the J segment 0 bases; nucleotides outside the gene matches: 6. The chain's CDR3 is CASRTPGQVNTEAFF. Written as DNA, the CDR3 is TGTGCCAGCAGAACCCCGGGACAGGTGAACACTGAAGCTTTCTTT.